The clone carrying this T cell receptor (beta chain) has at least ten counts. The data derive from a study of blood T cells in healthy people across ages. The CDR3 totals 12 residues. V was pared by 3 bases and J by 8 bases, with 13 bases between. Per the germline V gene, CDR1 is DFQATT and CDR2 is SNEGSKA (reference sequence). Using a J-beta primer mix together with a sample-barcoded 5' primer, a second PCR was run for roughly 6 to 11 cycles. Every sample returned 2.5 million or more CDR3-containing paired-end reads. TCRdb independently ran MiXCR on the 5' RACE reads; one entry per CDR3 protein. The sample yields some 1.5 million distinct CDR3 sequences, approximately 30% seen once.

This TCR was sampled from a woman aged 25 to 45 in good health. This chain connects TRBV20-1 to TRBJ1-2; TRBD1 might be the D (5 bases). The sequencing sample was made of blood. The CDR3 nucleotides are TGCAGTGCTAGCATCCAGGGAGAGGGCTACACCTTC. Translating it yields CSASIQGEGYTF.